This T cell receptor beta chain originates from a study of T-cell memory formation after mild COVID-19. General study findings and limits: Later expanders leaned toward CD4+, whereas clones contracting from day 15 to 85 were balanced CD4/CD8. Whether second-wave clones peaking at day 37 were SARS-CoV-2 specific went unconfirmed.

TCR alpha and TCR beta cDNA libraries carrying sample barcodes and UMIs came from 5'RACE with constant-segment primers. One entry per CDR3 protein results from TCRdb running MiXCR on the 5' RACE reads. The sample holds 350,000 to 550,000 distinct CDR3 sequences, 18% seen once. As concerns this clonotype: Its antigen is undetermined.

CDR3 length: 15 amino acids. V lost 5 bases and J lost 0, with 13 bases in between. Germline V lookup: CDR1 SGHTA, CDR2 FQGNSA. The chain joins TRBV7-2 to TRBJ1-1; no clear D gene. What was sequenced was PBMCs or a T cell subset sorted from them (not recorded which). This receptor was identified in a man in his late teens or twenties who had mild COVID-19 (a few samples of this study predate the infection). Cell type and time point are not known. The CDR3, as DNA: TGTGCCAGCAGCCCTAGGCACCCCTTGAACACTGAAGCTTTCTTT. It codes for CASSPRHPLNTEAFF.